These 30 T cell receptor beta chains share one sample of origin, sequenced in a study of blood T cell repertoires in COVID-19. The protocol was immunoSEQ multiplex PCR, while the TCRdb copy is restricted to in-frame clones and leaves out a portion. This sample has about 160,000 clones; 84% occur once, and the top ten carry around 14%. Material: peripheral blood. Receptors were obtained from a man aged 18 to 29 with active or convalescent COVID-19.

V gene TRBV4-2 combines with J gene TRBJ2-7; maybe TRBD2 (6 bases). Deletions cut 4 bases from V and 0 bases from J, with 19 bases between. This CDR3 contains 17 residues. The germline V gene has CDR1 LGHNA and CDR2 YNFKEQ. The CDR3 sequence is CASSPDRGLRVSYEQYF. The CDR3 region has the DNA TGTGCCAGCAGCCCAGATCGGGGACTTCGAGTCTCCTACGAGCAGTACTTC.

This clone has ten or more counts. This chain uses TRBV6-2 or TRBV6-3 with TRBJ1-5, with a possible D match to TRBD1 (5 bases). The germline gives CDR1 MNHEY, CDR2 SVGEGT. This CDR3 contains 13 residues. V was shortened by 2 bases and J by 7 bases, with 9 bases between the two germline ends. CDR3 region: CASSYKTEQPQHF. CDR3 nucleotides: TGTGCCAGCAGTTACAAGACAGAGCAGCCCCAGCATTTT.

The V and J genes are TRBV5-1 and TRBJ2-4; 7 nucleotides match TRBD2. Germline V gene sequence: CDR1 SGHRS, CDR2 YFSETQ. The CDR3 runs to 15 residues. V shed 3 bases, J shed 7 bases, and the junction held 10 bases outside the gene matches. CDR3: CASSSPAIGGNIQYF. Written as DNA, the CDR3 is TGCGCCAGCAGCTCCCCCGCCATCGGGGGGAACATTCAGTACTTC.

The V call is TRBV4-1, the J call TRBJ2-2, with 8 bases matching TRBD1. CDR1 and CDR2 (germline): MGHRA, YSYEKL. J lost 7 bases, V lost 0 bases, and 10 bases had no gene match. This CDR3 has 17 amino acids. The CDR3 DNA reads TGCGCCAGCAGCCAAGATGGGGCAGGGGGCGCGGGCGGGGAGCTGTTTTTT. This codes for CASSQDGAGGAGGELFF.

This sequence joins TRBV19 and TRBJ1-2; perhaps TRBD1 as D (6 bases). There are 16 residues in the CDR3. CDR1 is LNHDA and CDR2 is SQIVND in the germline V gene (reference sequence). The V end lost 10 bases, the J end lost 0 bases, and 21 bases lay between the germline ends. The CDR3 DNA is TGTGCCATTAAAGAACCCCCGGGACACCCTAACTATGGCTACACCTTC. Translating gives CAIKEPPGHPNYGYTF.

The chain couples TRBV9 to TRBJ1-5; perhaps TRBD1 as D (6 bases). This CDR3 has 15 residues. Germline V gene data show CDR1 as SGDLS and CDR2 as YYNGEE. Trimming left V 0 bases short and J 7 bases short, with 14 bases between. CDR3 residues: CASSVGSGAEQPQHF. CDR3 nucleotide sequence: TGTGCCAGCAGCGTAGGTTCAGGGGCGGAACAGCCCCAGCATTTT.

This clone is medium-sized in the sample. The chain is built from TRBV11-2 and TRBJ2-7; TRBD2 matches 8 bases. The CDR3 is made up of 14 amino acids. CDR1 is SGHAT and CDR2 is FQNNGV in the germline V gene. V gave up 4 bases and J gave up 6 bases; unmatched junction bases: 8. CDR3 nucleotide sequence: TGTGCCAGCAGCTCCTCTACCGGGAGGGGCGAGCAGTACTTC. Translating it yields CASSSSTGRGEQYF.

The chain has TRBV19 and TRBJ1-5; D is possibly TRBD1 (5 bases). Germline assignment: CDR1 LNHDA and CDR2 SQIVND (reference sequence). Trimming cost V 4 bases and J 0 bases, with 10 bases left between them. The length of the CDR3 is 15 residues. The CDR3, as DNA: TGTGCCAGTAGTAGGAAGACAGATAGCAATCAGCCCCAGCATTTT. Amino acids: CASSRKTDSNQPQHF.

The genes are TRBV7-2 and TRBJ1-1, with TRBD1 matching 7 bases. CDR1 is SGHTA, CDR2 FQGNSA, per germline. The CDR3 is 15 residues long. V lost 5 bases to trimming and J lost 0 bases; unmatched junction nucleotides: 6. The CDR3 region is CASSAKGALNTEAFF. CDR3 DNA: TGTGCCAGCAGCGCCAAGGGGGCGTTGAACACTGAAGCTTTCTTT.

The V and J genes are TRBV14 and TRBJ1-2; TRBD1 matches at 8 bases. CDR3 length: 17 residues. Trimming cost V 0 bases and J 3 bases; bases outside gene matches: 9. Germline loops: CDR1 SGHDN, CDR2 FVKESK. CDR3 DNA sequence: TGTGCCAGCAGCCAAGATCCCCTGGCAGGGGGCGACTATGGCTACACCTTC. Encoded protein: CASSQDPLAGGDYGYTF.

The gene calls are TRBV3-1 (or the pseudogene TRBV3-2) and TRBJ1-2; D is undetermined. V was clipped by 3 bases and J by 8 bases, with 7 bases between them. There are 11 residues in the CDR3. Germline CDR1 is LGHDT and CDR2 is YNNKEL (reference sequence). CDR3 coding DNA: TGTGCCAGCAGCCACCCAGGAGGCTACACCTTC. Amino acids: CASSHPGGYTF.

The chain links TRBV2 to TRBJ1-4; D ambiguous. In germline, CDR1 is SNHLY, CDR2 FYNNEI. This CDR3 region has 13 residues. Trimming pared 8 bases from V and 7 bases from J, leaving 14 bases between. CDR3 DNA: TGTGCCAGCGGCGGCAGACCACCTGAAAAACTGTTTTTT. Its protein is CASGGRPPEKLFF.

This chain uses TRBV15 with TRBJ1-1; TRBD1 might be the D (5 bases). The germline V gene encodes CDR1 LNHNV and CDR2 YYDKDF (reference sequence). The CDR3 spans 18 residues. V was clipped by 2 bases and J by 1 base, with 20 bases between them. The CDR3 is CATSRNSGWRDANTEAFF. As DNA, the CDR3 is TGTGCCACCAGCAGAAATTCTGGCTGGCGGGACGCGAACACTGAAGCTTTCTTT.

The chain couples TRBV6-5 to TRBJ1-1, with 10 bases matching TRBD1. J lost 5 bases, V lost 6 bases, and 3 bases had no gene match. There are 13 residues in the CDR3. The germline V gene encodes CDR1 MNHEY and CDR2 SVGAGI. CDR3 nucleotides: TGTGCCAGCAGAGACAGGGGGCGAACTGAAGCTTTCTTT. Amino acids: CASRDRGRTEAFF.

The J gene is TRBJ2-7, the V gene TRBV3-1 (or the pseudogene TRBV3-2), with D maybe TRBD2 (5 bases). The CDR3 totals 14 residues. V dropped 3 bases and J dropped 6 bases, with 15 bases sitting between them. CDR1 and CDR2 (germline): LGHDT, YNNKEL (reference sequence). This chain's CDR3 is CASSHSRVAVEQYF. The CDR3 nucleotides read TGTGCCAGCAGCCACTCGAGGGTAGCCGTCGAGCAGTACTTC.

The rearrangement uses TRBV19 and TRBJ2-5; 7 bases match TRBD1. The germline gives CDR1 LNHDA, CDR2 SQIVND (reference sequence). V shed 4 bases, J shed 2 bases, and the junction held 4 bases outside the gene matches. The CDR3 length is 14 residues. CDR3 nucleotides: TGTGCCAGTAGTAAAGGGACAGATCAAGAGACCCAGTACTTC. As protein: CASSKGTDQETQYF.

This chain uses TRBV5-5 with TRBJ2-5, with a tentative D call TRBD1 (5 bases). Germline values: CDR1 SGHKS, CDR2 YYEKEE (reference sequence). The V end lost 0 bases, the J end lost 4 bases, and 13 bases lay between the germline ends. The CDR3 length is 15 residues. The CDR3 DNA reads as TGTGCCAGCAGCTTGGGGGGCAGGGAACGAGAGACCCAGTACTTC. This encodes CASSLGGRERETQYF. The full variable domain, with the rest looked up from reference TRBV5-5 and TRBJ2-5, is DAGVTQSPTHLIKTRGQQVTLRCSPISGHKSVSWYQQVLGQGPQFIFQYYEKEERGRGNFPDRFSARQFPNYSSELNVNALLLGDSALYLCASSLGGRERETQYFGPGTRLLVL.

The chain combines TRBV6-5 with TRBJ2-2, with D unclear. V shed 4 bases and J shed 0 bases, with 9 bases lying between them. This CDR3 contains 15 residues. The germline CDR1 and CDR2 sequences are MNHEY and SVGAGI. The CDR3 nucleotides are TGTGCCAGCAGTTTGTCCAGAACGAACACCGGGGAGCTGTTTTTT. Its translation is CASSLSRTNTGELFF.

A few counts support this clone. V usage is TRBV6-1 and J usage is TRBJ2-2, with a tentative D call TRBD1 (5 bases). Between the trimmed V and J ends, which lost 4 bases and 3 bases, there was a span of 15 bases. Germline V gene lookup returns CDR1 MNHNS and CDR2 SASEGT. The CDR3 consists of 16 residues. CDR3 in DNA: TGTGCCAGCAGTGTCGGGCAGGGTTCGCACACCGGGGAGCTGTTTTTT. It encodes CASSVGQGSHTGELFF.

The CDR3 nucleotides are TGTGCCAGCAGCTCAACGCCCACCGGGACAGGGTCCTCCTACGAGCAGTACTTC. This gives the protein CASSSTPTGTGSSYEQYF. J is TRBJ2-7 and V is TRBV7-9; TRBD1 matches at 9 bases. The CDR3 is made up of 18 amino acids. Germline CDR1 reads SEHNR; CDR2 reads FQNEAQ (reference sequence). Trimming took 4 bases from V and 0 from J; bases not matched to a gene: 13. Variable domain in full (rest from reference TRBV7-9 and TRBJ2-7): DTGVSQNPRHKITKRGQNVTFRCDPISEHNRLYWYRQTLGQGPEFLTYFQNEAQLEKSRLLSDRFSAERPKGSFSTLEIQRTEQGDSAMYLCASSSTPTGTGSSYEQYFGPGTRLTVT.

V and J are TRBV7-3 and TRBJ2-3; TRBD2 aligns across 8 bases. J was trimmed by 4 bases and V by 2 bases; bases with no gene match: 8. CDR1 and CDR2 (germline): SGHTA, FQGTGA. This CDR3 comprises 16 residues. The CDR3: CASSLSETSAADTQYF. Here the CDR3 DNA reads TGTGCCAGCAGCTTATCTGAGACTAGCGCCGCAGATACGCAGTATTTT.

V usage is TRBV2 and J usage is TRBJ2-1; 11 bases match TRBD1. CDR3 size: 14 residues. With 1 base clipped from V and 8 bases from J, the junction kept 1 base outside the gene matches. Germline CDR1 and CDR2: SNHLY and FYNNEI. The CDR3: CASSEGTGGDEQFF. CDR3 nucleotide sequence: TGTGCCAGCAGTGAAGGGACAGGGGGCGATGAGCAGTTCTTC. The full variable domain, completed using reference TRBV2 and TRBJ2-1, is EPEVTQTPSHQVTQMGQEVILRCVPISNHLYFYWYRQILGQKVEFLVSFYNNEISEKSEIFDDQFSVERPDGSNFTLKIRSTKLEDSAMYFCASSEGTGGDEQFFGPGTRLTVL.

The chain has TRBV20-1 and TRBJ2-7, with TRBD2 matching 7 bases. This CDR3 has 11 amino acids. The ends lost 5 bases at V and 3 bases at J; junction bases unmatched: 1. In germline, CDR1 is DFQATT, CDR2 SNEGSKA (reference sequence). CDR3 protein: CSAWDYYEQYF. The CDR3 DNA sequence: TGCAGTGCTTGGGACTACTACGAGCAGTACTTC.

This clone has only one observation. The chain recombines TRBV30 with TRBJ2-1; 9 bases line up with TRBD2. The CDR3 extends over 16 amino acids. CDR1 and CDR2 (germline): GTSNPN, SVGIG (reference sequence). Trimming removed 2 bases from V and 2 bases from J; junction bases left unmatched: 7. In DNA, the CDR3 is TGTGCCTGGAGTCCGCCTCTAGCGGGGACCTACAATGAGCAGTTCTTC. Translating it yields CAWSPPLAGTYNEQFF.

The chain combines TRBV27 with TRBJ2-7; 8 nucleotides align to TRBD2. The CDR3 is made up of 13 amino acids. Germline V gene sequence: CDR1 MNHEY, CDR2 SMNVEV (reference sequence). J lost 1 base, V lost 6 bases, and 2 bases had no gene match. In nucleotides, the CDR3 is TGTGCCAGCAGCGGGGGGGTATCCTACGAGCAGTACTTC. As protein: CASSGGVSYEQYF.

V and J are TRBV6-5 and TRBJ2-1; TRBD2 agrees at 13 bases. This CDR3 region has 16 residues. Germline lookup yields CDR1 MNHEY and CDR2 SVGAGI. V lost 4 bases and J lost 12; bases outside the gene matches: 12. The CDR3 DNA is TGTGCCAGCAGTTTCGGACAGGGACTAGCGGGAACGGGGCAGTTCTTC. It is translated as CASSFGQGLAGTGQFF.

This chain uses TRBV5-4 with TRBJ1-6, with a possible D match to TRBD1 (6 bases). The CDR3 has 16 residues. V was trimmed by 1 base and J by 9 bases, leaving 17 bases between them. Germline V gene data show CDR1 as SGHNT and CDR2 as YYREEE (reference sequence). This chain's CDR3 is CASSLFGSGASSPLHF. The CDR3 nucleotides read TGTGCCAGCAGCTTGTTTGGTTCAGGGGCCAGTTCACCCCTCCACTTT.

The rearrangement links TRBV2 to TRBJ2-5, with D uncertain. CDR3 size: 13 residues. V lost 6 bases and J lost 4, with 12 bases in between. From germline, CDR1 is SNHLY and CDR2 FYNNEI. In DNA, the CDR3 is TGTGCCAGCAGGCGGTCCAGAGGAGAGACCCAGTACTTC. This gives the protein CASRRSRGETQYF.

The CDR3 loop reads CASSDEYEQYF. For the CDR3, the DNA is TGTGCCAGCAGTGACGAGTACGAGCAGTACTTC. J is TRBJ2-7 and V is TRBV25-1; D remains unclear. Deletions cut 3 bases from V and 4 bases from J, with 4 bases between. Germline V gives CDR1 MGHDK, CDR2 SYGVNS. CDR3 length: 11 amino acids.

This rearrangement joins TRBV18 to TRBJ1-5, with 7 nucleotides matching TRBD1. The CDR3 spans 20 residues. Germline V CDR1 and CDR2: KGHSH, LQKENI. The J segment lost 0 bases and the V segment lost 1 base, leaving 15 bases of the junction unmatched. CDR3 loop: CASSPLSINRGLYSNQPQHF. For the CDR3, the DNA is TGTGCCAGCTCACCACTCTCAATTAATAGGGGGCTATATAGCAATCAGCCCCAGCATTTT. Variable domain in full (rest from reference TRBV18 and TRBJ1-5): NAGVMQNPRHLVRRRGQEARLRCSPMKGHSHVYWYRQLPEEGLKFMVYLQKENIIDESGMPKERFSAEFPKEGPSILRIQQVVRGDSAAYFCASSPLSINRGLYSNQPQHFGDGTRLSIL.